This TCR beta chain was recovered during a study of CD8 T cells in Susac syndrome (dated 2019 in TCRdb). Describing the broader study: The study used repertoire sequencing to test whether antigen drove CD8+ T cell activation and differentiation in Susac syndrome. Study-wide findings and limitations: The number of individuals in the TCR sequencing and HLA analysis was acknowledged as relatively small.

As for this clonotype: The clone's antigen remains unknown. Within one base of it there is no much larger clone, and no base qualities were kept.

Peripheral blood CD8+ and CD4+ T cells from healthy donors, Susac syndrome patients and multiple sclerosis patients were profiled using high-throughput TCR beta sequencing. Treatment-naive patients with stable or active relapsing-remitting disease fulfilling revised McDonald criteria were used as multiple sclerosis controls. CD8+ TEMRA cells were enriched by FACS, while bulk CD8+ and CD4+ T cells were purified by magnetic negative isolation. Blood was collected in EDTA tubes and processed within 24 hours, with PBMCs isolated through density gradient centrifugation. PBMCs destined for TCR sequencing were cryopreserved in liquid nitrogen and later thawed in a 37 °C water bath. The sorted or isolated CD4+, CD8+ and CD8+ TEMRA cells had a purity of 90% or higher. RNA was extracted using the RNeasy kit, and about 0.45 to 1 microgram was reverse transcribed with random hexamers. The immunoSEQ multiplex PCR assay, covering 54 Vbeta and 13 Jbeta segments, was used to amplify TCR beta CDR3 regions. To correct PCR amplification bias, a synthetic template baseline was used for both primer optimization and computational correction. The paper's data handling went like this. Reads were annotated to V, D and J genes per IMGT and analyzed with immunoSEQ Analyzer, keeping only productive sequences. Clonality was computed as one minus Shannon entropy normalized by log2 of the number of productive unique sequences. For each patient and control, public and private clones were evaluated within the 100 most prevalent clones. Clones were defined as Susac-specific when absent from the healthy and MS cohorts, from 1,000 to 1,100 published viral clones and from other ImmuneACCESS disease sequences. TCRdb reran the public reads through fastp at Q25 and MiXCR, keeping productive beta chains. Entries are consolidated by CDR3 protein sequence, retaining the most common genes and DNA. The authors' filters were not applied to this entry. The sample yields roughly 170,000 distinct CDR3 sequences; approximately 95% were counted once. Clones ranked in the top ten supply more than 0.08% of the sample.

The CDR3, cysteine through phenylalanine, is 12 amino acids long. Only CDR3 DNA is held: 36 bases, read in frame from base 1. V drops 8 bases and J drops 5 bases, leaving 12 bases in between. The germline V gene (reference sequence) provides CDR1 LGHDT and CDR2 YNNKEL. This chain is built from TRBV3-1 and TRBJ1-1, with no confidently assigned D gene. Sequenced: CD4+ T cells from PBMCs. This clonotype was sampled from a human donor with multiple sclerosis. The nucleotide sequence reads as follows: TGTGCCAGCGGCATTCTAGGGACTGAAGCTTTCTTT. It translates to CASGILGTEAFF. With all but the CDR3 taken from the reference TRBV3-1 and TRBJ1-1 genes, the full variable domain is: DTAVSQTPKYLVTQMGNDKSIKCEQNLGHDTMYWYKQDSKKFLKIMFSYNNKELIINETVPNRFSPKSPDKAHLNLHINSLELGDSAVYFCASGILGTEAFFGQGTRLTVV.